This T cell receptor beta chain was captured in a study of blood T cell repertoires in COVID-19. Study context: The analysed material was cDNA or gDNA that came from T cells, B-cell-depleted T cells, or PBMCs.

The repertoire was sequenced with immunoSEQ multiplex PCR; TCRdb's copy has only in-frame clones and lacks some. The sample records hundreds of thousands of clones, more than 75% being singletons. The CDR3 runs to 15 residues. The V and J ends lost 7 bases and 3 bases, in that order; junction bases with no gene match: 8. The V gene's germline CDR1 is SNHLY and CDR2 FYNNEI. This chain links TRBV2 with TRBJ1-4; 7 bases match TRBD1. The sequencing input was peripheral blood. This sequence originates from a woman aged 60-70 years with active or convalescent COVID-19. The CDR3 reads CASTVGQVANEKLFF. In DNA form, the CDR3 reads TGTGCCAGCACCGTAGGACAGGTTGCTAATGAAAAACTGTTTTTT.